A selection of T cell receptor beta chains follows, all from one sample in a study of blood T cell repertoires in COVID-19. The table came from immunoSEQ multiplex PCR; TCRdb's copy has only in-frame clones and leaves some out. The repertoire consists of 130,000 to 150,000 clones, with around 76% occurring once and the leading ten covering 13%. The sequenced sample was peripheral blood. These receptors originate from a man older than 75 with acute or convalescent COVID-19. CDR3s include the opening cysteine and the closing phenylalanine or tryptophan. Clone size is given for some rows only: seen once, a few or many times, or a class if the clone is expanded.

j_gene	abundance	v_gene	CDR3aa
TRBJ1-5	.	TRBV15	CATSRVSGVRQPQHF
TRBJ2-5	few	TRBV7-9	CASSLVQGQETQYF
TRBJ1-2	few	TRBV5-4	CASSSSGIGGYTF
TRBJ2-2	.	TRBV24-1	CATSDLRTGNTGELFF
TRBJ2-1	.	TRBV5-1	CASSLTGNSYNEQFF
TRBJ2-5	.	TRBV5-4	CASSYGETQYF
TRBJ2-3	.	TRBV9	CASSVASGPRDTQYF
TRBJ1-6	.	TRBV5-6	CASSLRDRVSPLHF
TRBJ2-3	.	TRBV29-1	CSVEDGTGYSTDTQYF
TRBJ2-3	.	TRBV14	CASSLQTGTAQYF
TRBJ1-5	.	TRBV28	CATSTRVGGQSEPQHF
TRBJ1-6	.	TRBV2	CASSQDRVPNSPLHF
TRBJ1-2	.	TRBV19	CAGSRGRYGYTF
TRBJ2-4	.	TRBV18	CASSPAGGAKNIQYF
TRBJ2-2	.	TRBV7-3	CASSLKAQGTGGELFF
TRBJ1-4	few	TRBV6-1	CASLDTEKLFF
TRBJ2-7	.	TRBV6-5	CASSYRPTTSLEQYF
TRBJ1-2	.	TRBV2	CARQVEQDYGYTF
TRBJ2-3	.	TRBV7-2	CASSFRVQGGDTQYF
TRBJ1-3	.	TRBV5-1	CASSLGDRGNTIYF
TRBJ2-7	few	TRBV18	CASSFRQGDEQYF
TRBJ2-1	few	TRBV4-3	CASSQDFWGPLPNEQFF
TRBJ1-1	many	TRBV15	CATSRQSNTEAFF
TRBJ1-4	.	TRBV6-6	CASIATVENEKLFF
TRBJ1-1	.	TRBV10-3	CATGTAQSRGTEAFF
TRBJ2-7	.	TRBV27	CASSSTVSYEQYF
TRBJ1-6	.	TRBV10-3	CAISELESSYNSPLHF
TRBJ2-5	.	TRBV7-2	CASSHQSETQYF
TRBJ1-4	.	TRBV7-9	CASSQPQGRAEKLFF
TRBJ1-5	.	TRBV6-2/TRBV6-3	CASSYDFSNQPQHF
TRBJ2-1	.	TRBV4-2	CASSQDGRGVEQFF
TRBJ1-1	.	TRBV7-3	CASSTRTGEAFF
TRBJ1-5	.	TRBV11-2	CASSFLGQGQPQHF
TRBJ2-1	.	TRBV11-2	CASSLGSTGNNEQFF
TRBJ1-1	.	TRBV6-5	CASSTRDSQAFF
TRBJ2-5	.	TRBV28	CASSSGGQGARGETQYF
TRBJ1-5	.	TRBV27	CASSPLLSGNQPQHF
TRBJ2-7	.	TRBV12-5	CASGTKPARGQGEGYEQYF
TRBJ2-5	.	TRBV7-2	CASSFLRGAEETQYF
TRBJ2-7	.	TRBV4-2	CASSQVGPYEQYF